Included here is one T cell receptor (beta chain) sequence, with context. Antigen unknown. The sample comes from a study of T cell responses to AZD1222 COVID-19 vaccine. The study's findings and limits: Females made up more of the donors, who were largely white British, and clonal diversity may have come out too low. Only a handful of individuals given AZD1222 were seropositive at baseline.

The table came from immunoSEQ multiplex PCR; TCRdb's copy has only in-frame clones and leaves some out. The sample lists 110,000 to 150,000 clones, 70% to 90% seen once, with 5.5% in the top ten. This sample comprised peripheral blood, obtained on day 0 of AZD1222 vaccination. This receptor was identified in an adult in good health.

The CDR3 sequence is CASSGSYNSPLHF. The CDR3 nucleotides are TGTGCCAGCAGTGGATCCTATAATTCACCCCTCCACTTT. The rearrangement uses TRBV28 and TRBJ1-6, with D unresolved. V shed 5 bases and J shed 1 base, with 3 bases lying between them. The V gene's germline CDR1 is MDHEN and CDR2 SYDVKM. The CDR3 is 13 residues long.